This record looks at one T cell receptor beta chain sequence and its context. This sample is drawn from a study of blood T cell repertoires in COVID-19. The wider study: COVID-19 samples from acute and convalescent phases originated in the United States, Italy and Spain.

Method: immunoSEQ multiplex PCR; TCRdb's copy keeps in-frame clones and lacks some. This table holds more than 200,000 clones, less than 90% found once. J lost 7 bases, V lost 1 base, and 0 bases had no gene match. The germline gives CDR1 SGHDN, CDR2 FVKESK. The CDR3 has 13 amino acids. This sequence originates from a woman aged 70 to 79 with active or convalescent COVID-19. Sequencing used peripheral blood. V usage is TRBV14 and J usage is TRBJ1-5; the match to TRBD1 covers 8 bases. The CDR3 here is CASSQAGGQPQHF. CDR3 in DNA: TGTGCCAGCAGCCAAGCAGGGGGCCAGCCCCAGCATTTT.